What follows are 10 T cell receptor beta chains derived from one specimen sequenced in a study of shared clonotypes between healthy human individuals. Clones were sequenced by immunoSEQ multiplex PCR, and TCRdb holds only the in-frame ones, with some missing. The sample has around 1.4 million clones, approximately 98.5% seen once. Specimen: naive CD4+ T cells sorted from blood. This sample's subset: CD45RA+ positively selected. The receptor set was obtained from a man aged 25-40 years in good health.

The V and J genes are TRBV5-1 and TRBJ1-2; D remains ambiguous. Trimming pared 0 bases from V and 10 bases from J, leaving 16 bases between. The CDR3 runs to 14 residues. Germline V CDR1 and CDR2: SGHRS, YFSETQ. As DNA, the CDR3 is TGCGCCAGCAGCTTGGAACAAGAGGTAGTTAACTACACCTTC. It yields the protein CASSLEQEVVNYTF. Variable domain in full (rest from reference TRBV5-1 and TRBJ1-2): KAGVTQTPRYLIKTRGQQVTLSCSPISGHRSVSWYQQTPGQGLQFLFEYFSETQRNKGNFPGRFSGRQFSNSRSEMNVSTLELGDSALYLCASSLEQEVVNYTFGSGTRLTVV.

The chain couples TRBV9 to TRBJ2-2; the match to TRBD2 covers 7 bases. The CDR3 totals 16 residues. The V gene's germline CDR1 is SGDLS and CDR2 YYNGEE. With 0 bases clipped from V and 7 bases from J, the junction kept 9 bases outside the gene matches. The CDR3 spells CASSVEVGGPIGELFF. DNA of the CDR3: TGTGCCAGCAGCGTAGAGGTGGGAGGGCCGATCGGGGAGCTGTTTTTT.

CDR3 protein: CASSYSQRPETQYF. CDR3 bases: TGTGCCAGCAGCTACTCGCAACGTCCAGAGACCCAGTACTTC. The rearrangement uses TRBV14 and TRBJ2-5; no reliable D call. V was cut by 5 bases and J by 4 bases, with 14 bases left in between. CDR1 SGHDN and CDR2 FVKESK come from the germline V gene. CDR3 size: 14 residues.

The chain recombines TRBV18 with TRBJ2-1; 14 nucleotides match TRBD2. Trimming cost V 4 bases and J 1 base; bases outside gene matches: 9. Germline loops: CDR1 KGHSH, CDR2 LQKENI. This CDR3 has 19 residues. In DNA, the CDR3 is TGTGCCAGCTCACTACCGGGACTAGCGGGAGCACCGTCCTACAATGAGCAGTTCTTC. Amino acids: CASSLPGLAGAPSYNEQFF.

The CDR3 DNA reads as TGTGCCAGTAGTTTGACAGGGTCGAATGAAAAACTGTTTTTT. Translation gives CASSLTGSNEKLFF. The chain is built from TRBV19 and TRBJ1-4, with 7 bases identical to TRBD1. Unmatched junction bases numbered 5, after V lost 5 bases and J lost 5 bases. This CDR3 comprises 14 residues. CDR1 and CDR2 from the germline V gene are LNHDA and SQIVND (reference sequence).

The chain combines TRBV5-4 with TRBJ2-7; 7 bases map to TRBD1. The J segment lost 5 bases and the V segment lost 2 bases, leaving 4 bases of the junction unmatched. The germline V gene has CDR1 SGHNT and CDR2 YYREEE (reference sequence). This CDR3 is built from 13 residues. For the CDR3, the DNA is TGTGCCAGCAGCTTTGACAGGGCCCACGAGCAGTACTTC. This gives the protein CASSFDRAHEQYF.

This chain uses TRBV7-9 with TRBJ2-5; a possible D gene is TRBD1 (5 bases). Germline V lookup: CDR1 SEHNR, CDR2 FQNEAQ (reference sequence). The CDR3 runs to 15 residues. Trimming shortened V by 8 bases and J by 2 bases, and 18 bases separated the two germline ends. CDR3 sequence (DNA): TGTGCCAGCTCTGTAGACAGAAGATTACAAGAGACCCAGTACTTC. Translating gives CASSVDRRLQETQYF.

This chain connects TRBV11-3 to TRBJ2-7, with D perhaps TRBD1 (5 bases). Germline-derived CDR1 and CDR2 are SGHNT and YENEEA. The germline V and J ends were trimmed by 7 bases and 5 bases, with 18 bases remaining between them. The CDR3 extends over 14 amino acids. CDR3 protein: CASTKLTDSHEQYF. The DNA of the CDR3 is TGTGCCAGCACCAAATTAACCGACAGTCACGAGCAGTACTTC. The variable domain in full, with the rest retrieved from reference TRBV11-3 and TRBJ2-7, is EAGVVQSPRYKIIEKKQPVAFWCNPISGHNTLYWYLQNLGQGPELLIRYENEEAVDDSQLPKDRFSAERLKGVDSTLKIQPAELGDSAVYLCASTKLTDSHEQYFGPGTRLTVT.

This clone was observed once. The CDR3 DNA sequence: TGTGCCAGCAGCAATCCTTCAGGGGCTAGTGAGCAGTACTTC. It yields the protein CASSNPSGASEQYF. This rearrangement joins TRBV7-6 to TRBJ2-7, with D perhaps TRBD1 (6 bases). This CDR3 is 14 amino acids long. Germline V CDR1 and CDR2: SGHVS, FNYEAQ. The V and J ends lost 5 bases and 7 bases respectively, with 18 bases between them.

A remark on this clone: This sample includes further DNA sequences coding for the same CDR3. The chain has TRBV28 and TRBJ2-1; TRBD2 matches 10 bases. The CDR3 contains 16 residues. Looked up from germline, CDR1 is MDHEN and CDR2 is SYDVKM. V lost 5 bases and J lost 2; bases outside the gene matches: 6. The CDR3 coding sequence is TGTGCCAGCAGTCCATTAGCGGGAGGCCCCTACAATGAGCAGTTCTTC. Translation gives CASSPLAGGPYNEQFF.